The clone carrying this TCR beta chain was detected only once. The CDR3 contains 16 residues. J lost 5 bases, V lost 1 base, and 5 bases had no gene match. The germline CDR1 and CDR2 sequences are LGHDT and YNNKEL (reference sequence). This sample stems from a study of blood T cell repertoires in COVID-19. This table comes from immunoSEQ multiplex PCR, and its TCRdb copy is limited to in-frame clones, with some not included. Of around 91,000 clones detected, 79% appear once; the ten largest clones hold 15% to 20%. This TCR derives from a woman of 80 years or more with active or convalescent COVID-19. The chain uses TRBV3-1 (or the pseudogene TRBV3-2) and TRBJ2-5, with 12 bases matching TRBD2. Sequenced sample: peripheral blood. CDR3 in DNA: TGTGCCAGCAGCCAAGCGCTAGCGGGAGGGACGGAGACCCAGTACTTC. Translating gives CASSQALAGGTETQYF.